The TCR beta chain under discussion was sequenced for a study of spatial heterogeneity in lung cancer. This clonotype has ten or more counts. Its antigen is still unknown. Time point denoted: sample taken at primary tumor resection. Whole RNA came from tumor, nontumor lung or frozen PBMC and was sequenced without being sorted. With 5 bases removed from V and 2 bases from J, the gap between germline ends came to 11 bases. In germline, CDR1 is SQVTM, CDR2 ANQGSEA. The CDR3 sequence is 13 residues long. Overall study findings and caveats: The study found that expanded intratumoral alpha and beta TCR counts tracked tumor mutation counts. Coverage of tumor T cells was estimated at roughly 7% for alpha chains and about 12% for beta chains.

All TCR cDNA molecules were individually tagged with a unique molecular identifier. TCRdb used MiXCR to reprocess the 5' RACE reads, holding one entry per CDR3 protein. The sample has around 100,000 distinct CDR3 sequences, approximately 4.7% seen once. This chain links TRBV29-1 with TRBJ2-3; the D gene is possibly TRBD2 (5 bases). The receptor comes from a male donor with early-stage non-small cell lung cancer. The sample consisted of lung tumor tissue, taken at surgery. The CDR3 bases are TGCAGCGTTCCAAGCGGCCCCACAGATACGCAGTATTTT. It encodes CSVPSGPTDTQYF.